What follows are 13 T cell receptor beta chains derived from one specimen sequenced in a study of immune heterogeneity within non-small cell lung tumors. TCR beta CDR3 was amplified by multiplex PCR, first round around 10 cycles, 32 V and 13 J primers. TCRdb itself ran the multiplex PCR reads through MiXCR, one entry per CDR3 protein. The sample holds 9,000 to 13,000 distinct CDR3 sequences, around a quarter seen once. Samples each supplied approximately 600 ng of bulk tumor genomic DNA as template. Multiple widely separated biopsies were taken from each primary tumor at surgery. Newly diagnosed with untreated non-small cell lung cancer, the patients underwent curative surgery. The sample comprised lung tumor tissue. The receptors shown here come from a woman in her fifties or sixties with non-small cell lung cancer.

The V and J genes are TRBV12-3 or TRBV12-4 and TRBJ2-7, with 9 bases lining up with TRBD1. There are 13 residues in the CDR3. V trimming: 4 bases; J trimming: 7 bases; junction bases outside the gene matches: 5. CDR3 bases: TGTGCCAGCAGTTGGGACAGGGTCTTTGAGCAGTACTTC. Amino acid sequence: CASSWDRVFEQYF.

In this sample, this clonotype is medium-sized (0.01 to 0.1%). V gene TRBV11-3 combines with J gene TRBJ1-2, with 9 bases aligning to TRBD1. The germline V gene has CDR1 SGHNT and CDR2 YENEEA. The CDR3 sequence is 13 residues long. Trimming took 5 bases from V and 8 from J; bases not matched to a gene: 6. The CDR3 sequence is CASSPDRGTGYTF. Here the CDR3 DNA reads TGTGCCAGCAGCCCGGACAGGGGAACGGGCTACACCTTC.

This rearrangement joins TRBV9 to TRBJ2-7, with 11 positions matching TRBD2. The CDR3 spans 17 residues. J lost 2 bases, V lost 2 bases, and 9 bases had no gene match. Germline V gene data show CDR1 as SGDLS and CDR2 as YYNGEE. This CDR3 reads CASSVGQLAGAAYEQYF. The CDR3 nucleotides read TGTGCCAGCAGCGTGGGACAACTAGCGGGAGCCGCCTACGAGCAGTACTTC.

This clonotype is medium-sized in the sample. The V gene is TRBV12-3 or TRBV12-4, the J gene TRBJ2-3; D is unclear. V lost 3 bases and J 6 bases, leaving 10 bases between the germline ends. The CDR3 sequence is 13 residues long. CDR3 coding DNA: TGTGCCAGCAGTTTTATCCCAGCGGATACGCAGTATTTT. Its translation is CASSFIPADTQYF.

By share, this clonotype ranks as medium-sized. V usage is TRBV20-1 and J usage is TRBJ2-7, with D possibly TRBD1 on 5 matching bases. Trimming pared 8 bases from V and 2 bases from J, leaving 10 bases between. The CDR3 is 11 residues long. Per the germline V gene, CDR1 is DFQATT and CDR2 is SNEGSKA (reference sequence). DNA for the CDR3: TGCAGTACAGTAGGGGCCTACGAGCAGTACTTC. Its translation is CSTVGAYEQYF.

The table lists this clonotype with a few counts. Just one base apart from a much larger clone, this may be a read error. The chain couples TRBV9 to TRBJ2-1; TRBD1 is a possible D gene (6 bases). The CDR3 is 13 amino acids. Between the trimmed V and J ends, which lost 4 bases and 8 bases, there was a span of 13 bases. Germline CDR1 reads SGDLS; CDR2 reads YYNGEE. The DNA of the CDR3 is TGTGCCAGCAGCCCGGCCCCAGGGGATGAGCAGTTCTTC. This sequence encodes CASSPAPGDEQFF. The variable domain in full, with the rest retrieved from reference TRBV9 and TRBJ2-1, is DSGVTQTPKHLITATGQRVTLRCSPRSGDLSVYWYQQSLDQGLQFLIQYYNGEERAKGNILERFSAQQFPDLHSELNLSSLELGDSALYFCASSPAPGDEQFFGPGTRLTVL.

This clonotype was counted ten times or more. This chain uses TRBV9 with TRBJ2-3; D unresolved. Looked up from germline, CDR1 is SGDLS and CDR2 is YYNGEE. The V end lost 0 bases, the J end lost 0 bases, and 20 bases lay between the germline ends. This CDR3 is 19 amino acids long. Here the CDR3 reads CASSVDYSRVDDSTDTQYF. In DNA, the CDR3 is TGTGCCAGCAGCGTAGATTACAGTAGGGTAGACGATAGCACAGATACGCAGTATTTT.

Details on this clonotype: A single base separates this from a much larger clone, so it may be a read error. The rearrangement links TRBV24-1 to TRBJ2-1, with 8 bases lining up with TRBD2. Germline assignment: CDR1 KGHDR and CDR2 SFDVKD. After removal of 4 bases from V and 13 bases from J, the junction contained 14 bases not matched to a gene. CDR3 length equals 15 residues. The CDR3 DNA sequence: TGTGCCACCAGTGAACCTGGGATCGGGGGGGCCCAACAGTTCTTC. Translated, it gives CATSEPGIGGAQQFF.

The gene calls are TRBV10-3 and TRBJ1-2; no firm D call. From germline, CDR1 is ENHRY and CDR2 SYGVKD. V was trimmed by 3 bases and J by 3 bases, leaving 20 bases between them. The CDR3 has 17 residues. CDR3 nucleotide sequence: TGTGCCATCAGTGACTCGCTCGTTCTGGATGGTTACTATGGCTACACCTTC. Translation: CAISDSLVLDGYYGYTF.

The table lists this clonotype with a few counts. The CDR3 protein is CSARGVLTTGNTIYF. The DNA for the CDR3 is TGCAGCGCCAGGGGAGTATTAACAACTGGAAACACCATATATTTT. The chain employs TRBV29-1 and TRBJ1-3, with a weak D call TRBD1 (6 bases). Germline V gene sequence: CDR1 SQVTM, CDR2 ANQGSEA. V was clipped by 7 bases and J by 2 bases, with 18 bases between them. The CDR3 spans 15 residues.

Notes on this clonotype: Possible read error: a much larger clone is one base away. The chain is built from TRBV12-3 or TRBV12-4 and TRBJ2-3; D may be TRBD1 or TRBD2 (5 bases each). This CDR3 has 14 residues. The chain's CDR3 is CASSRDRGRDTQCF. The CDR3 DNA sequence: TGTGCCAGCAGTCGGGACCGAGGACGAGATACGCAGTGTTTT.

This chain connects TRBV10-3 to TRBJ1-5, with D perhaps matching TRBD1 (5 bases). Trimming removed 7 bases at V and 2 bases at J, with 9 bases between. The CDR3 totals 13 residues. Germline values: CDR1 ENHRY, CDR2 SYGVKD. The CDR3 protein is CAITGGGNQPQHF. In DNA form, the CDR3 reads TGTGCCATCACGGGGGGGGGCAATCAGCCCCAGCATTTT.

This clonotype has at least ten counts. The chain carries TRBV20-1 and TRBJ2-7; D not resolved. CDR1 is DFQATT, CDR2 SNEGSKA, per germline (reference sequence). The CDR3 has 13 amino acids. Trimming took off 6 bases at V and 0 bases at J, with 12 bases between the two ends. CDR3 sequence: CSARHSSSYEQYF. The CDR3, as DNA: TGCAGTGCCCGGCACAGTAGCTCCTACGAGCAGTACTTC.